The clone carrying this T cell receptor beta chain has more than one count but fewer than ten. V trimming: 2 bases; J trimming: 5 bases; junction bases outside the gene matches: 1. The CDR3 has 14 amino acids. Germline V gene data show CDR1 as KGHSH and CDR2 as LQKENI. The source of the sample is a study of blood T cell repertoires in COVID-19. About the research overall: Acute and convalescent COVID-19 specimens originated in the United States, Italy and Spain. Sources were T cells, B-cell-depleted T cells, or PBMCs; the material itself was cDNA or gDNA.

How the authors handled the data: Reference gene primer amplification gave nucleated cell count estimates. The method was immunoSEQ multiplex PCR; TCRdb's version includes in-frame clones alone and lacks a portion of them. For V, J and clone size, that table is used; D and trimming come from the DNA. The sample comprises 70,000 to 90,000 clones, approximately 85% of which are singletons, and about 8.5% rests with the top ten. Sequenced sample: peripheral blood. V gene TRBV18 combines with J gene TRBJ1-5, with 9 nucleotides matching TRBD1. This TCR was recovered from a man between 45 and 60 years old with active COVID-19. The CDR3 is CASSPGTGHQPQHF. CDR3 sequence (DNA): TGTGCCAGCTCACCAGGGACAGGGCATCAGCCCCAGCATTTT.